This T cell receptor beta chain was sequenced during a study of shared T cell receptors in the human thymus. Trimming removed 4 bases from V and 6 bases from J; junction bases left unmatched: 20. Germline V lookup: CDR1 SGHNT, CDR2 YYREEE (reference sequence). The CDR3 runs 18 residues. Only a few counts were recorded for this clone. The table came from immunoSEQ multiplex PCR; TCRdb's copy has only in-frame clones and leaves some out. The data show about 540,000 clones, with around 78% seen just once and roughly 0.013% held by the top ten. The sample was also reused in another study, on human thymus T cells. From that study: Resections from corrective heart surgery supplied the thymus tissue.

The TCR originated in a boy in the first two years of life with a congenital heart defect. The V gene is TRBV5-4, the J gene TRBJ2-7; 9 bases agree with TRBD1. The sample consisted of thymocytes. For the CDR3, the DNA is TGTGCCAGCAGCGGCGATCCGGGACAGGGTCGAGGGGAACGCGAGCAGTACTTC. Protein sequence: CASSGDPGQGRGEREQYF. Full variable domain (remainder filled in from reference TRBV5-4 and TRBJ2-7): ETGVTQSPTHLIKTRGQQVTLRCSSQSGHNTVSWYQQALGQGPQFIFQYYREEENGRGNFPPRFSGLQFPNYSSELNVNALELDDSALYLCASSGDPGQGRGEREQYFGPGTRLTVT.